These 13 T cell receptor beta chains share one sample of origin, sequenced in a study of T cell responses to AZD1222 COVID-19 vaccine. Sequenced by immunoSEQ multiplex PCR; TCRdb stores in-frame clones only, minus some. The sample has 80,000 to 95,000 clones, more than 70% seen once. The specimen was peripheral blood, collected 28 days after the second AZD1222 dose. These receptors were collected from an adult who received the AZD1222 COVID-19 vaccine.

The chain is built from TRBV18 and TRBJ2-2, with 8 bases identical to TRBD2. Germline CDR1 reads KGHSH; CDR2 reads LQKENI. V shed 4 bases and J 0 bases; nucleotides not matched to a gene: 10. The CDR3 is 18 amino acids. CDR3 bases: TGTGCCAGCTCACGTGTTTCAGCGGGGGAACCGAACACCGGGGAGCTGTTTTTT. This encodes CASSRVSAGEPNTGELFF.

The V gene is TRBV19, the J gene TRBJ1-1; tentatively, D is TRBD1 (6 bases). Looked up from germline, CDR1 is LNHDA and CDR2 is SQIVND (reference sequence). Trimming left V 1 base short and J 5 bases short, with 17 bases between. The CDR3 spans 16 residues. The CDR3 loop reads CASSIGWGAGSTEAFF. The CDR3 DNA reads TGTGCCAGTAGTATAGGTTGGGGGGCAGGTTCGACTGAAGCTTTCTTT.

About this clone itself: A read error may produce the germline difference seen at one junction end. The rearrangement links TRBV7-7 to TRBJ2-3; TRBD2 matches at 15 bases. Germline lookup yields CDR1 SSHAT and CDR2 FNYEAQ (reference sequence). CDR3 length equals 15 residues. CDR3 amino acids: CASSPGLAGGDTQYF. The CDR3 bases are TGTGCTAGCAGCCCAGGACTAGCGGGAGGGGATACGCAGTATTTT. The entire variable domain, with the rest obtained from reference TRBV7-7 and TRBJ2-3, is as follows: GAGVSQSPRYKVTKRGQDVTLRCDPISSHATLYWYQQALGQGPEFLTYFNYEAQPDKSGLPSDRFSAERPEGSISTLTIQRTEQRDSAMYRCASSPGLAGGDTQYFGPGTRLTVL.

The chain combines TRBV7-9 with TRBJ2-1, with D perhaps given as TRBD1 or TRBD2 (5 bases each). The CDR3 has 17 residues. The germline V and J ends were trimmed by 5 bases and 9 bases, with 26 bases remaining between them. CDR1 is SEHNR and CDR2 is FQNEAQ in the germline V gene (reference sequence). CDR3 nucleotides: TGTGCCAGCAGCCCACTCCGAGGGGATAGACGGGGTGGTGAGCAGTTCTTC. As protein: CASSPLRGDRRGGEQFF.

This sequence joins TRBV19 and TRBJ1-2; 8 nucleotides line up with TRBD1. The CDR3 runs to 14 residues. Looked up from germline, CDR1 is LNHDA and CDR2 is SQIVND (reference sequence). Losses at the gene ends were 6 bases for V and 0 bases for J; bases not matched to a gene: 3. The CDR3 loop reads CASSPGGSNYGYTF. The CDR3 DNA is TGTGCCAGTAGCCCAGGGGGCTCTAACTATGGCTACACCTTC.

The chain couples TRBV28 to TRBJ2-1, with D possibly being TRBD1 (5 bases). The germline V gene encodes CDR1 MDHEN and CDR2 SYDVKM. The length of the CDR3 is 14 residues. Trimming pared 6 bases from V and 3 bases from J, leaving 12 bases between. Here the CDR3 reads CASSLMGHYNEQFF. DNA for the CDR3: TGTGCCAGCAGCCTCATGGGGCACTACAATGAGCAGTTCTTC. The full variable domain, in which reference TRBV28 and TRBJ2-1 provide the parts outside the CDR3, is DVKVTQSSRYLVKRTGEKVFLECVQDMDHENMFWYRQDPGLGLRLIYFSYDVKMKEKGDIPEGYSVSREKKERFSLILESASTNQTSMYLCASSLMGHYNEQFFGPGTRLTVL.

This rearrangement joins TRBV6-2 or TRBV6-3 to TRBJ2-3; D is unresolved. The CDR3 loop spans 15 amino acids. Germline assignment: CDR1 MNHEY and CDR2 SVGEGT. The V and J ends lost 2 bases and 2 bases respectively, with 11 bases between them. The CDR3 spells CASSYRSGPTDTQYF. CDR3 DNA: TGTGCCAGCAGTTACCGCTCTGGGCCCACAGATACGCAGTATTTT.

The chain couples TRBV5-4 to TRBJ1-5; D ambiguous. CDR1 SGHNT and CDR2 YYREEE come from the germline V gene (reference sequence). The CDR3 has 15 residues. V was cut by 5 bases and J by 7 bases, with 19 bases left in between. The CDR3 loop is CASSAWPGMVQPQHF. DNA for the CDR3: TGTGCCAGCAGTGCATGGCCGGGGATGGTACAGCCCCAGCATTTT.

V and J are TRBV19 and TRBJ2-2; 9 nucleotides line up with TRBD2. The junction had 5 bases not matched to a gene; V was cut back by 10 bases and J by 2 bases. This CDR3 is 14 amino acids long. The germline V gene encodes CDR1 LNHDA and CDR2 SQIVND (reference sequence). In nucleotides, the CDR3 is TGTGCCACCCGACTAGCGGATAACACCGGGGAGCTGTTTTTT. It codes for CATRLADNTGELFF.

The V call is TRBV14, the J call TRBJ2-2; no firm D call. This CDR3 comprises 12 residues. V was cut by 2 bases and J by 7 bases, with 5 bases left in between. From germline, CDR1 is SGHDN and CDR2 FVKESK. The CDR3 nucleotides read TGTGCCAGCAGCCAACCGGTCGGGGAGCTGTTTTTT. Translating gives CASSQPVGELFF.

The chain couples TRBV12-3 or TRBV12-4 to TRBJ1-4; D is perhaps TRBD1 (5 bases). Trimming took off 3 bases at V and 8 bases at J, with 10 bases between the two ends. The CDR3 consists of 13 residues. The CDR3 bases are TGTGCCAGCAGTTTTGGGGGAGGGGAAAAACTGTTTTTT. This translates into CASSFGGGEKLFF.

The chain employs TRBV4-2 and TRBJ1-6; no reliable D call. The V and J ends lost 2 bases and 9 bases respectively, with 11 bases between them. CDR3 length equals 14 residues. The germline V gene has CDR1 LGHNA and CDR2 YNFKEQ. CDR3 sequence (DNA): TGTGCCAGCAGCCAACACCAGGAGATTTCACCCCTCCACTTT. Translating it yields CASSQHQEISPLHF.

This sequence joins TRBV19 and TRBJ1-1, with D hard to call. The germline gives CDR1 LNHDA, CDR2 SQIVND (reference sequence). Trimming pared 6 bases from V and 1 base from J, leaving 9 bases between. This CDR3 has 13 residues. The CDR3 nucleotides read TGTGCCAGTAGAGATAATTCGAACACTGAAGCTTTCTTT. Protein: CASRDNSNTEAFF. Full variable domain (outside the CDR3, taken from reference TRBV19 and TRBJ1-1): DGGITQSPKYLFRKEGQNVTLSCEQNLNHDAMYWYRQDPGQGLRLIYYSQIVNDFQKGDIAEGYSVSREKKESFPLTVTSAQKNPTAFYLCASRDNSNTEAFFGQGTRLTVV.